The 11 T cell receptor beta chains given below trace back to one sample, sequenced in a study of molecular identifiers for immune sequencing clone quantification (dated 2018 in TCRdb). The receptor library was made with PCR. Instrument used: Illumina HiSeq 4000. The public sequencing data were trimmed at Q25 with fastp and processed into clonotypes with MiXCR by TCRdb, which kept only in-frame beta chains. Every entry covers one CDR3 protein and lists the most common genes and DNA from its rows. For this sample there are 250,000 to 400,000 distinct CDR3 sequences; about 21% appear just once. The ten largest clones add up to approximately 0.8% of the sample. The sequenced sample was naive CD8+ T cells from blood, with Jurkat cell RNA spiked in. What the cell subset or site label conveys for this sample: FACS-sorted CD8+CD4-CCR7+CD45RA+ naive T cells. The origin of the receptors is a human donor in good health. Some libraries in this study had Jurkat cell RNA spiked in.

In its sample, this clonotype was seen once. A much larger clone differs from this one at a single base, so this may be a read error. V usage is TRBV28 and J usage is TRBJ2-2; 9 nucleotides match TRBD2. Germline V gives CDR1 MDHEN, CDR2 SYDVKM. This CDR3 comprises 17 residues. The CDR3 region is CASSRLSGSLVTGGLFF. The CDR3 nucleotides read TGTGCCAGCAGTCGACTTAGCGGGAGCTTAGTCACCGGGGGGCTGTTTTTT. The full variable domain, with the rest looked up from reference TRBV28 and TRBJ2-2, is DVKVTQSSRYLVKRTGEKVFLECVQDMDHENMFWYRQDPGLGLRLIYFSYDVKMKEKGDIPEGYSVSREKKERFSLILESASTNQTSMYLCASSRLSGSLVTGGLFFGEGSRLTVL.

This chain joins TRBV11-2 and TRBJ2-7, with 10 positions matching TRBD2. The junction had 4 bases not matched to a gene; V was cut back by 1 base and J by 4 bases. The CDR3 sequence is 15 residues long. Germline V CDR1 and CDR2: SGHAT, FQNNGV. In DNA, the CDR3 is TGTGCCAGCAGCTTAGGGACTAGCGGCTTATACGAGCAGTACTTC. Protein: CASSLGTSGLYEQYF.

This clonotype appeared many times. This chain uses TRBV4-1 with TRBJ1-1, with a tentative D call TRBD1 (5 bases). Germline CDR1 and CDR2: MGHRA and YSYEKL. CDR3 length: 13 amino acids. V gave up 2 bases and J gave up 11 bases, with 15 bases separating them. This CDR3 is CASSQSTRGFAFF. The DNA for the CDR3 is TGCGCCAGCAGCCAATCCACCCGGGGGTTTGCTTTCTTT.

On this clonotype itself: This may stem from a read error, because a much larger clone lies one nucleotide away. The genes are TRBV7-2 and TRBJ2-5, with 7 bases aligning to TRBD2. Germline assignment: CDR1 SGHTA and CDR2 FQGNSA. The J segment lost 9 bases and the V segment lost 10 bases, leaving 23 bases of the junction unmatched. The CDR3 is made up of 16 amino acids. The CDR3 bases are TGTGCCAACGTGGCGGGAGAGGACTTGATCGGGAAGGCCCAGTACTTC. This encodes CANVAGEDLIGKAQYF.

In this sample, this clonotype turned up a few times. The chain is built from TRBV12-3 or TRBV12-4 and TRBJ2-5; 12 nucleotides align to TRBD2. The CDR3 contains 18 residues. Trimming cost V 6 bases and J 2 bases; bases outside gene matches: 13. The DNA of the CDR3 is TGTGCCAGCAGCGGGTCCCCCAGGACTAGCGGGGATCAAGAGACCCAGTACTTC. Its protein product is CASSGSPRTSGDQETQYF.

This clonotype showed up many times. The genes are TRBV11-2 and TRBJ2-3; weak D call: TRBD1 (6 bases). Deletions cut 6 bases from V and 6 bases from J, with 13 bases between. CDR3 length: 13 residues. Germline V gene data show CDR1 as SGHAT and CDR2 as FQNNGV. In nucleotides, the CDR3 is TGTGCCAGCAGAGACAGGTTTTCGGATACGCAGTATTTT. This encodes CASRDRFSDTQYF. Together with reference TRBV11-2 and TRBJ2-3, the CDR3 gives the full variable domain: EAGVAQSPRYKIIEKRQSVAFWCNPISGHATLYWYQQILGQGPKLLIQFQNNGVVDDSQLPKDRFSAERLKGVDSTLKIQPAKLEDSAVYLCASRDRFSDTQYFGPGTRLTVL.

The count of this clonotype is one. A read error is possible here, since a much larger clone lies one base away. The rearrangement uses TRBV6-6 and TRBJ2-1; D might be TRBD2 (5 bases). The germline gives CDR1 MNHNY, CDR2 SVGAGI (reference sequence). The CDR3 extends over 16 amino acids. The CDR3 protein is CASSYEGRSSYSEQFF. The CDR3 region has the DNA TGTGCCAGCAGTTATGAGGGCCGCAGCTCCTACAGTGAGCAGTTCTTC.

Concerning this clonotype itself: A read error may explain this, as a much larger clone is one base away. CDR3 nucleotide sequence: TGTGCCAGCGGTTTCCGGGGAGGAGAGACCCAGTACTTC. This encodes CASGFRGGETQYF. This chain links TRBV27 with TRBJ2-5; possibly TRBD2 for D (6 bases). Germline CDR1 MNHEY, CDR2 SMNVEV (reference sequence). The length of the CDR3 is 13 residues.

This clonotype was observed at least ten times. This chain joins TRBV27 and TRBJ1-4; no firm D call. Trimming stripped 4 bases from V and 8 bases from J, with 11 bases between. Germline V lookup: CDR1 MNHEY, CDR2 SMNVEV (reference sequence). CDR3 length: 13 amino acids. The DNA of the CDR3 is TGTGCCAGCAGTTGGCAGTTAGGCGAAAAACTGTTTTTT. Its protein product is CASSWQLGEKLFF.

This clonotype was counted a few times. The gene calls are TRBV7-3 and TRBJ2-1, with D perhaps assigned TRBD1 or TRBD2 (5 bases each). This CDR3 spans 16 amino acids. Germline CDR1 is SGHTA and CDR2 is FQGTGA. The germline V and J ends were trimmed by 5 bases and 10 bases, with 24 bases remaining between them. CDR3: CASSPLAGSFSGEQFF. DNA of the CDR3: TGTGCCAGCAGCCCCCTAGCAGGTTCGTTTTCAGGGGAGCAGTTCTTC.

With respect to this clonotype: A much larger clone lies a single base off, so this may be a read error. This sequence joins TRBV7-6 and TRBJ1-5; no firm D call. The V and J ends lost 1 base and 6 bases respectively, with 7 bases between them. Germline V gives CDR1 SGHVS, CDR2 FNYEAQ. The CDR3 contains 13 residues. CDR3 amino acids: CASSLEERQPQHF. DNA of the CDR3: TGTGCCAGCAGCTTAGAGGAACGTCAGCCCCAGCATTTT.